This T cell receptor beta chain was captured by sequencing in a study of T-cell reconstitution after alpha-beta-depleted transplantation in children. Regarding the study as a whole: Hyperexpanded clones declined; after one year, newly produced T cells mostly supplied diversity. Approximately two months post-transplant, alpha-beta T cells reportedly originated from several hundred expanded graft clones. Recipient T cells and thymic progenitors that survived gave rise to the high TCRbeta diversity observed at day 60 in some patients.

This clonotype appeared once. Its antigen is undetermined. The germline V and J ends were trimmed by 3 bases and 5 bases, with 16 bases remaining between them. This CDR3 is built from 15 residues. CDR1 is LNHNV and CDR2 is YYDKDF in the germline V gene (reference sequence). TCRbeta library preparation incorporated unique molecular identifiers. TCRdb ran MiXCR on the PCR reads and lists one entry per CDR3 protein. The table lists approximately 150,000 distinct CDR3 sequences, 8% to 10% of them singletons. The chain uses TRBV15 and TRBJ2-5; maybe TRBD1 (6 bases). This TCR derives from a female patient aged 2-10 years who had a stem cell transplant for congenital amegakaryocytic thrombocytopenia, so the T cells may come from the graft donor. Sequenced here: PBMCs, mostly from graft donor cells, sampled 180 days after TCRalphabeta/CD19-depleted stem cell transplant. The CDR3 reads CATSRQQGIKETQYF. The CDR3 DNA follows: TGTGCCACCAGCAGGCAGCAGGGGATTAAGGAGACCCAGTACTTC.